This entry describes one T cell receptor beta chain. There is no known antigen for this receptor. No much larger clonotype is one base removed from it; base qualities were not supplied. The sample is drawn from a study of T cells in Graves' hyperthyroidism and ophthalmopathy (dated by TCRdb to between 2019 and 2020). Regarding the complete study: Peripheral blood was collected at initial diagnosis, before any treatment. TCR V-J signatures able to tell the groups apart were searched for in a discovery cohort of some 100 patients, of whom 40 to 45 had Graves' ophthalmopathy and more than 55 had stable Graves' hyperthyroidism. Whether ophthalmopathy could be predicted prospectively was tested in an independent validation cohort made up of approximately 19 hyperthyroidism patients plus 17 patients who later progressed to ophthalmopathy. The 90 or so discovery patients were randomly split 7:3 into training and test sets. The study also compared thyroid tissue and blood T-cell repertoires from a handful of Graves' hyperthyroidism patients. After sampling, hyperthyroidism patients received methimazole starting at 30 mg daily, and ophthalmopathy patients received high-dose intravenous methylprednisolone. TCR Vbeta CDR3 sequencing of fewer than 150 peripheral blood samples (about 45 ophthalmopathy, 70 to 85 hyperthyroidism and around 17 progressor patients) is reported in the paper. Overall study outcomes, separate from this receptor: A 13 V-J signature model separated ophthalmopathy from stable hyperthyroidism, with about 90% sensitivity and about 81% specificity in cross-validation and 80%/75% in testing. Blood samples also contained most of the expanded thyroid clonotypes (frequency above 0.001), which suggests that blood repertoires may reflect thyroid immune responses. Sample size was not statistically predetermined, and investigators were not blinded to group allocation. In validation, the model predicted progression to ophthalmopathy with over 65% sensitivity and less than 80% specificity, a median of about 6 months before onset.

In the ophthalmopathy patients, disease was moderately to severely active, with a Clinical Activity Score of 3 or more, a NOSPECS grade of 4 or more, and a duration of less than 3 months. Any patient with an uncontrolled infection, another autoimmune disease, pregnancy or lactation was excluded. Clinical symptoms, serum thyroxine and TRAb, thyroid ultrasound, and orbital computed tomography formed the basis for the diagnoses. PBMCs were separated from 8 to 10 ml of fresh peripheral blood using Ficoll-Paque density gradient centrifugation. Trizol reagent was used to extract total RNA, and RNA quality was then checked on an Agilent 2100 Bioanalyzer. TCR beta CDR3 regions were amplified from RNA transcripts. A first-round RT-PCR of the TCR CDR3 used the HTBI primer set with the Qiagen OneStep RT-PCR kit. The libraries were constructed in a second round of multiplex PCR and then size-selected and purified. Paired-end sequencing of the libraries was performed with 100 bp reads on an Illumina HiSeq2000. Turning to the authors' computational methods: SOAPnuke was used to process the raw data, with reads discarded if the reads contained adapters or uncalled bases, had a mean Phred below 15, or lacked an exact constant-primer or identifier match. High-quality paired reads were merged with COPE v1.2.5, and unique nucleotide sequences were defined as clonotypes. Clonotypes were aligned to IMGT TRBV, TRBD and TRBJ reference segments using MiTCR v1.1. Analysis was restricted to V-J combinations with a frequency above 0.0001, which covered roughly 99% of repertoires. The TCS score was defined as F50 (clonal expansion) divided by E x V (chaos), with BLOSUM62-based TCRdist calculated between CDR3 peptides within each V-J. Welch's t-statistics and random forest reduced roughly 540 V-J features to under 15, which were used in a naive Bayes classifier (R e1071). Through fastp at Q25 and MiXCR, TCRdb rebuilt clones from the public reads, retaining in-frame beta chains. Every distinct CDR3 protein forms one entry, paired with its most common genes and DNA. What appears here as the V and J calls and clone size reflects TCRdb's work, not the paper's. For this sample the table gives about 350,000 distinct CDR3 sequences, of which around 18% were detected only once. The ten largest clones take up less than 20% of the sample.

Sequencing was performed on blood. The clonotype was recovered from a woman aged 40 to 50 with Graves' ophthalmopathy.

The CDR3 sequence is CASSLIGGSAFF. The DNA reads as follows: TGTGCCAGTAGTCTGATCGGGGGAAGTGCTTTCTTT. This receptor chain uses TRBV19 and TRBJ1-1; TRBD1 could be the D gene, as 5 bases match. In the germline V gene (reference sequence), CDR1 corresponds to LNHDA and CDR2 to SQIVND. From cysteine to phenylalanine, the CDR3 is 12 amino acids long. Just the 36-base CDR3 DNA is kept, in frame starting at base 1. Relative to germline, V is 5 bases shorter and J is 11 bases shorter, with 15 bases between their ends.